These 9 T cell receptor beta chains came from one sample sequenced in a study of T cell repertoires in cytomegalovirus infection. Antigens for these TCRs are unknown. MiXCR, applied by TCRdb to the reads, yields one record per CDR3 protein. The sample consists of 650,000 to 900,000 distinct CDR3 sequences, 30% to 35% of them appearing once. The sequenced sample was cultured CD8+ T cells from PBMCs, obtained from culture after CMV antigen stimulation. These receptors originate from a human donor in good health (CMV status not recorded). Some clones in this sample may be carry-over from other donors' samples.

This clonotype was observed once. This sequence joins TRBV14 and TRBJ2-3; no definite D call. The germline V gene encodes CDR1 SGHDN and CDR2 FVKESK. The CDR3 loop spans 14 amino acids. V was pared by 4 bases and J by 4 bases, with 12 bases between. CDR3 residues: CASSPRLPSDTQYF. The CDR3 DNA follows: TGTGCCAGCAGCCCCAGACTGCCGTCAGATACGCAGTATTTT.

This chain connects TRBV14 to TRBJ2-3; 8 positions agree with TRBD2. V shed 5 bases, J shed 0 bases, and the junction held 10 bases outside the gene matches. This CDR3 is 17 amino acids long. Germline V lookup: CDR1 SGHDN, CDR2 FVKESK. In DNA, the CDR3 is TGTGCCAGCAGCACAACCGCCCGCGGGGGGAGCACAGATACGCAGTATTTT. This gives the protein CASSTTARGGSTDTQYF.

This clonotype was seen a handful of times. The chain uses TRBV29-1 and TRBJ2-6; 9 nucleotides line up with TRBD1. The germline V gene has CDR1 SQVTM and CDR2 ANQGSEA. The V gene end was trimmed by 3 bases and the J gene end by 2 bases; junction bases not matched to a gene: 2. The CDR3 totals 15 residues. The CDR3 nucleotides read TGCAGCGTTGAGGACAGGGGCCCTGGGGCCAACGTCCTGACTTTC. It specifies CSVEDRGPGANVLTF. The variable domain in full, completed from reference TRBV29-1 and TRBJ2-6, reads SAVISQKPSRDICQRGTSLTIQCQVDSQVTMMFWYRQQPGQSLTLIATANQGSEATYESGFVIDKFPISRPNLTFSTLTVSNMSPEDSSIYLCSVEDRGPGANVLTFGAGSRLTVL.

This clonotype was counted ten times or more. This sequence joins TRBV7-6 and TRBJ2-1; D tentatively reads TRBD1 or TRBD2 (6 bases each). Germline assignment: CDR1 SGHVS and CDR2 FNYEAQ. Deletions cut 3 bases from V and 0 bases from J, with 15 bases between. CDR3 length: 17 amino acids. Written as DNA, the CDR3 is TGTGCCAGCAGCTTCGAACAGGGAGGTCTCTCCTACAATGAGCAGTTCTTC. Its protein is CASSFEQGGLSYNEQFF.

V gene TRBV18 combines with J gene TRBJ1-1; D perhaps matches TRBD1 (6 bases). The CDR3 loop spans 15 amino acids. Germline values: CDR1 KGHSH, CDR2 LQKENI. V dropped 6 bases and J dropped 3 bases, with 17 bases sitting between them. The CDR3 reads CASSPNREGDTEAFF. The CDR3 region has the DNA TGTGCCAGCTCGCCAAACAGGGAGGGAGACACTGAAGCTTTCTTT.

Only a few counts were recorded for this clonotype. The rearrangement joins TRBV4-3 to TRBJ1-5; D ambiguous. The V gene's germline CDR1 is LGHNA and CDR2 YSLEER. Trimming left V 0 bases short and J 5 bases short, with 11 bases between. This CDR3 contains 15 residues. CDR3: CASSQDLGGHQPQHF. The CDR3 coding sequence is TGCGCCAGCAGCCAAGACCTGGGCGGTCATCAGCCCCAGCATTTT.

This clonotype was seen repeatedly, ten times or more. V is TRBV11-1 and J is TRBJ1-1, with 12 bases fitting TRBD1. Germline V gene sequence: CDR1 SGHAT, CDR2 FQDESV (reference sequence). With V trimmed by 3 bases and J by 0 bases, 2 bases remained unmatched. CDR3 length: 16 residues. The CDR3 loop is CASSLGTGGVNTEAFF. The CDR3 DNA is TGTGCCAGCAGCTTGGGGACAGGGGGCGTGAACACTGAAGCTTTCTTT.

The chain couples TRBV20-1 to TRBJ2-3, with 9 bases identical to TRBD2. The CDR3 is made up of 15 amino acids. V dropped 0 bases and J dropped 3; count of bases not matched to a gene: 4. Germline CDR1 and CDR2: DFQATT and SNEGSKA (reference sequence). DNA for the CDR3: TGCAGTGCTAGAGATCCTAGCGGGGTAACAGATACGCAGTATTTT. This encodes CSARDPSGVTDTQYF.

The chain links TRBV7-9 to TRBJ2-2; D might be TRBD1 or TRBD2, each matching 5 bases. Per germline, CDR1 SEHNR and CDR2 FQNEAQ (reference sequence). Trimming removed 6 bases from V and 7 bases from J, with 21 bases in between. The CDR3 has 16 amino acids. The CDR3 region is CASRPQSGPRIGELFF. DNA of the CDR3: TGTGCCAGCAGGCCCCAATCGGGACCACGGATCGGGGAGCTGTTTTTT.